This TCR beta chain was found in a study of shared clonotypes between healthy human individuals. Regarding the study as a whole: Few donors restricted represented genetic and exposure-history diversity.

The CDR3 has 14 residues. Germline lookup yields CDR1 LNHDA and CDR2 SQIVND (reference sequence). V was pared by 5 bases and J by 1 base, with 11 bases between. Roughly 0.3 ug DNA, 30,000 or so T cell genomes, went into unsorted PBMC replicate PCRs. The table came from immunoSEQ multiplex PCR; TCRdb's copy has only in-frame clones and leaves some out. The repertoire includes hundreds of thousands of clones, 75% to 85% of them detected once, and roughly 13% sits in the top ten. Healthy adults negative for HIV, lacking recent acute infections or vaccinations, served as donors. This clone was counted only a few times. No antigen is known for it.

Sequences were obtained from PBMCs. This TCR derives from a woman aged 40 to 50 in good health. Some clones in this sample may be carry-over from other donors' samples. This rearrangement joins TRBV19 to TRBJ1-1, with D possibly matching TRBD1 (5 bases). The CDR3 protein is CASSRNQGNTEAFF. The CDR3 DNA reads as TGTGCCAGTAGTCGGAATCAGGGGAACACTGAAGCTTTCTTT.